The 30 T cell receptor beta chains below all came from one sample that was sequenced in a study of OX40 agonist ivuxolimab in advanced cancers. Sequencing was performed with immunoSEQ multiplex PCR; in TCRdb, only in-frame clones are kept and a portion is missing. The sample has 90,000 to 150,000 clones; approximately 92% are singletons. This specimen consisted of CD4+ or CD8+ T cells sorted from blood, obtained in a trial of the OX40 agonist ivuxolimab. These receptors were taken from an adult with an advanced solid tumor such as melanoma, head and neck, liver or kidney cancer.

The V and J genes are TRBV28 and TRBJ1-2; the match to TRBD1 covers 8 bases. The ends lost 10 bases at V and 2 bases at J; junction bases unmatched: 15. This CDR3 has 16 residues. Germline assignment: CDR1 MDHEN and CDR2 SYDVKM. CDR3 in DNA: TGTGCCACCCGGCGGCAGGGGGCGGGTGTGAACTATGGCTACACCTTC. This encodes CATRRQGAGVNYGYTF.

This clone was seen more than once but under ten times. The chain links TRBV20-1 to TRBJ1-1; D unresolved. Germline loops: CDR1 DFQATT, CDR2 SNEGSKA (reference sequence). Trimming removed 3 bases from V and 5 bases from J, with 7 bases in between. The CDR3 sequence is 11 residues long. Here the CDR3 DNA reads TGCAGTGCTAGTGGGTATACTGAAGCTTTCTTT. Its protein is CSASGYTEAFF.

The V call is TRBV6-5, the J call TRBJ2-3; D is unclear. V was trimmed by 7 bases and J by 6 bases, leaving 14 bases between them. Germline V gene lookup returns CDR1 MNHEY and CDR2 SVGAGI. The CDR3 sequence is 13 residues long. This chain's CDR3 is CASKVLRTDTQYF. The DNA for the CDR3 is TGTGCCAGCAAGGTTTTAAGGACCGATACGCAGTATTTT.

In its sample, this clone was seen once. The chain couples TRBV14 to TRBJ1-1; 7 bases agree with TRBD1. The V gene's germline CDR1 is SGHDN and CDR2 FVKESK. The junction had 10 bases not matched to a gene; V was cut back by 2 bases and J by 1 base. CDR3 length: 17 residues. The CDR3 DNA reads as TGTGCCAGCAGCCAAACATGGTACCGACAGGGGAACACTGAAGCTTTCTTT. Amino acids: CASSQTWYRQGNTEAFF.

The rearrangement joins TRBV2 to TRBJ2-1; D is possibly TRBD2 (6 bases). This CDR3 region has 13 residues. Germline assignment: CDR1 SNHLY and CDR2 FYNNEI. With 3 bases removed from V and 9 bases from J, the gap between germline ends came to 12 bases. The CDR3 sequence: CASSERPEGEQFF. The CDR3 DNA reads as TGTGCCAGCAGTGAGCGGCCGGAGGGTGAGCAGTTCTTC.

The count of this clone is one. CDR3 residues: CASSWYRAGYGYTF. DNA of the CDR3: TGTGCCAGCAGTTGGTACAGGGCCGGCTATGGCTACACCTTC. V gene TRBV6-6 combines with J gene TRBJ1-2, with D possibly being TRBD1 (6 bases). This CDR3 contains 14 residues. Germline CDR1 is MNHNY and CDR2 is SVGAGI (reference sequence). The V end lost 4 bases, the J end lost 4 bases, and 13 bases lay between the germline ends.

Notes on this clone: At one of its ends the junction is not consistent with the germline gene, which may arise from a read error. The CDR3 DNA follows: TGTGCCGGCAGACAGGGGGACAGGAACACTGAAGCTTTCTTT. This codes for CAGRQGDRNTEAFF. The V gene is TRBV6-5, the J gene TRBJ1-1; 9 nucleotides match TRBD1. CDR3 length: 14 amino acids. CDR1 is MNHEY, CDR2 SVGAGI, per germline.

This sequence joins TRBV18 and TRBJ2-5; 8 positions agree with TRBD2. After removal of 0 bases from V and 0 bases from J, the junction contained 3 bases not matched to a gene. Looked up from germline, CDR1 is KGHSH and CDR2 is LQKENI. This CDR3 region has 16 residues. CDR3 amino acids: CASSPPGAGDQETQYF. The DNA of the CDR3 is TGTGCCAGCTCACCACCGGGAGCGGGAGACCAAGAGACCCAGTACTTC.

The chain joins TRBV27 to TRBJ1-5; D is possibly TRBD1 (5 bases). V was trimmed by 3 bases and J by 0 bases, leaving 9 bases between them. CDR1 and CDR2 (germline): MNHEY, SMNVEV (reference sequence). The CDR3 loop spans 15 amino acids. The CDR3 DNA reads as TGTGCCAGCAGTTTCGACAGTTATAGCAATCAGCCCCAGCATTTT. The encoded protein is CASSFDSYSNQPQHF.

This chain connects TRBV6-1 to TRBJ2-5; D perhaps matches TRBD1 (7 bases). The CDR3 consists of 13 residues. The germline V gene has CDR1 MNHNS and CDR2 SASEGT. Between the trimmed V and J ends, which lost 5 bases and 5 bases, there was a span of 12 bases. This CDR3 is CASSLQGRETQYF. CDR3 nucleotide sequence: TGTGCCAGCAGTTTACAGGGGAGGGAGACCCAGTACTTC.

The CDR3 sequence is CASTPGGGSHEQFF. DNA of the CDR3: TGTGCCAGCACTCCGGGAGGGGGGTCCCATGAGCAGTTCTTC. The chain is built from TRBV6-1 and TRBJ2-1; 8 bases agree with TRBD2. This CDR3 spans 14 amino acids. Germline lookup yields CDR1 MNHNS and CDR2 SASEGT. Unmatched junction bases numbered 10, after V lost 7 bases and J lost 8 bases.

This chain uses TRBV5-1 with TRBJ1-2; TRBD1 aligns across 7 bases. The length of the CDR3 is 14 residues. The V and J ends lost 0 bases and 6 bases, in that order; junction bases with no gene match: 5. CDR1 SGHRS and CDR2 YFSETQ come from the germline V gene. The CDR3 protein is CASSLGGGADGYTF. CDR3 DNA sequence: TGCGCCAGCAGCTTGGGAGGGGGCGCGGATGGCTACACCTTC.

Regarding this clone: The junction departs from germline at one end; a sequencing error may be responsible. The CDR3 spells CASSLVRTGGSGELFF. The CDR3 coding sequence is TGTGCTAGCAGCTTGGTCCGGACAGGGGGCTCCGGGGAGCTGTTTTTT. The chain couples TRBV7-7 to TRBJ2-2; 11 bases fit TRBD1. Germline-derived CDR1 and CDR2 are SSHAT and FNYEAQ (reference sequence). There are 16 residues in the CDR3.

The sample holds one count of this clone. CDR3 amino acids: CASSLGTGASHQYF. The CDR3 DNA is TGTGCCAGCAGCTTGGGTACAGGGGCCTCCCACCAGTATTTT. This chain connects TRBV5-6 to TRBJ2-3; 7 bases map to TRBD1. The junction had 10 bases not matched to a gene; V was cut back by 0 bases and J by 12 bases. The CDR3 covers 14 residues. Germline assignment: CDR1 SGHDT and CDR2 YYEEEE. Filled out from reference TRBV5-6 and TRBJ2-3, the complete variable domain reads DAGVTQSPTHLIKTRGQQVTLRCSPKSGHDTVSWYQQALGQGPQFIFQYYEEEERQRGNFPDRFSGHQFPNYSSELNVNALLLGDSALYLCASSLGTGASHQYFGPGTRLTVL.

The chain combines TRBV6-6 with TRBJ1-1; no clear D. Germline-derived CDR1 and CDR2 are MNHNY and SVGAGI (reference sequence). The CDR3 spans 14 residues. Deletions cut 4 bases from V and 2 bases from J, with 11 bases between. CDR3 DNA sequence: TGTGCCAGCAGTTCCCTTAGGGTAAACACTGAAGCTTTCTTT. Its translation is CASSSLRVNTEAFF.

The chain combines TRBV30 with TRBJ1-2, with D maybe TRBD1 (6 bases). Germline V gene lookup returns CDR1 GTSNPN and CDR2 SVGIG (reference sequence). Trimming removed 0 bases at V and 7 bases at J, with 6 bases between. The CDR3 extends over 11 amino acids. CDR3 nucleotides: TGTGCCTGGAGTGTAGGGGGTGGCTACACCTTC. Translating gives CAWSVGGGYTF.

The genes are TRBV18 and TRBJ2-5; possible D gene TRBD1, 6 bases. The CDR3 loop spans 12 amino acids. Germline V gives CDR1 KGHSH, CDR2 LQKENI. The ends were cut back, 6 bases at V and 3 bases at J, with 8 bases in the middle. CDR3 DNA sequence: TGTGCCAGCTCGCGGACAGAAGAGACCCAGTACTTC. As protein: CASSRTEETQYF.

In nucleotides, the CDR3 is TGTGCCAGCAGTTACTCGGGATTCGCGAACACCGGGGAGCTGTTTTTT. Encoded protein: CASSYSGFANTGELFF. J is TRBJ2-2 and V is TRBV6-5; no clear D gene. Germline CDR1 reads MNHEY; CDR2 reads SVGAGI. This CDR3 is 16 amino acids long. The V and J ends lost 0 bases and 0 bases respectively, with 8 bases between them.

The chain's CDR3 is CASRLVGGEVDEQYF. DNA of the CDR3: TGCGCCAGCAGGCTAGTCGGGGGCGAAGTGGACGAGCAGTACTTC. The rearrangement joins TRBV5-1 to TRBJ2-7; either TRBD1 or TRBD2 may supply D (6 bases each). The CDR3 spans 15 residues. Trimming took 5 bases from V and 5 from J, leaving 20 bases between them. Germline V lookup: CDR1 SGHRS, CDR2 YFSETQ.

The chain combines TRBV5-4 with TRBJ2-5; TRBD1 agrees at 7 bases. Trimming at V came to 2 bases and at J to 3 bases, leaving 1 base not matched to a gene. The CDR3 contains 13 residues. Germline V gene data show CDR1 as SGHNT and CDR2 as YYREEE (reference sequence). In DNA form, the CDR3 reads TGTGCCAGCAGCTTCGGGACAGAAGAGACCCAGTACTTC. Its protein is CASSFGTEETQYF.

The chain combines TRBV29-1 with TRBJ2-5; 8 bases align to TRBD2. The CDR3 runs to 14 residues. The V and J ends lost 7 bases and 2 bases, in that order; junction bases with no gene match: 9. The germline gives CDR1 SQVTM, CDR2 ANQGSEA. In nucleotides, the CDR3 is TGCAGCGGACAACGACTAGCGAAACAAGAGACCCAGTACTTC. Encoded protein: CSGQRLAKQETQYF.

This sequence joins TRBV11-2 and TRBJ1-2; 7 nucleotides line up with TRBD1. The CDR3 totals 14 residues. Germline CDR1 and CDR2: SGHAT and FQNNGV. V was pared by 7 bases and J by 0 bases, with 5 bases of the junction left unmatched. The CDR3 reads CASTPGQANYGYTF. In DNA, the CDR3 is TGTGCCAGCACTCCCGGACAGGCTAACTATGGCTACACCTTC.

CDR3 nucleotides: TGTGCCAGCAGCTCCCAGGGACAGGGGTCCCAAGAGACCCAGTACTTC. It encodes CASSSQGQGSQETQYF. The chain links TRBV7-2 to TRBJ2-5; 10 bases agree with TRBD1. Germline lookup yields CDR1 SGHTA and CDR2 FQGNSA. With 4 bases clipped from V and 1 base from J, the junction kept 6 bases outside the gene matches. The CDR3 has 16 amino acids.

Only a few counts were recorded for this clone. The chain has TRBV11-2 and TRBJ2-7, with TRBD1 identical over 8 bases. The CDR3 loop spans 15 amino acids. Germline loops: CDR1 SGHAT, CDR2 FQNNGV. The ends lost 6 bases at V and 3 bases at J; junction bases unmatched: 10. The CDR3 DNA reads TGTGCCAGCAGACACCGCCGACAGGGGAACTACGAGCAGTACTTC. Translating gives CASRHRRQGNYEQYF.

The chain has TRBV18 and TRBJ1-1; no clear D. The CDR3 runs 16 residues. CDR1 is KGHSH and CDR2 is LQKENI in the germline V gene. V gave up 0 bases and J gave up 1 base, with 12 bases separating them. The CDR3 region is CASSPPHNPGNTEAFF. The CDR3 region has the DNA TGTGCCAGCTCACCACCGCACAATCCGGGGAACACTGAAGCTTTCTTT.

This chain connects TRBV28 to TRBJ1-1; D remains ambiguous. Deletions cut 3 bases from V and 1 base from J, with 9 bases between. The CDR3 totals 14 residues. Germline assignment: CDR1 MDHEN and CDR2 SYDVKM. As DNA, the CDR3 is TGTGCCAGCAGTTTCCGCAGGCGGAACACTGAAGCTTTCTTT. Translating gives CASSFRRRNTEAFF.

The chain recombines TRBV30 with TRBJ2-5; either TRBD1 or TRBD2 may supply D (6 bases each). The CDR3 runs 11 residues. Trimming shortened V by 4 bases and J by 7 bases, and 10 bases separated the two germline ends. Per germline, CDR1 GTSNPN and CDR2 SVGIG (reference sequence). The CDR3 here is CAWTGGGTQYF. The CDR3 bases are TGTGCCTGGACTGGAGGGGGGACCCAGTACTTC.

A few counts support this clone. The CDR3 bases are TGCGCCAGCAGCCAAGGGTACGCAGGGGGCGGGGAAAAACTGTTTTTT. It codes for CASSQGYAGGGEKLFF. The V call is TRBV4-3, the J call TRBJ1-4, with 8 bases lining up with TRBD1. The CDR3 consists of 16 residues. CDR1 and CDR2 (germline): LGHNA, YSLEER. The V segment lost 1 base and the J segment 8 bases; nucleotides outside the gene matches: 9.

The chain couples TRBV5-1 to TRBJ1-2; D unresolved. This CDR3 spans 15 amino acids. Per germline, CDR1 SGHRS and CDR2 YFSETQ. The V end was cut by 0 bases, the J end by 0 bases, with 9 bases between. CDR3 DNA: TGCGCCAGCAGCTTGGACCCAGTAGCTAACTATGGCTACACCTTC. Translation: CASSLDPVANYGYTF.

The genes are TRBV5-1 and TRBJ2-1; D perhaps matches TRBD1 (6 bases). The CDR3 covers 14 residues. Trimming took 2 bases from V and 4 from J, leaving 10 bases between them. Germline V gene sequence: CDR1 SGHRS, CDR2 YFSETQ. Here the CDR3 reads CASSFGQKYNEQFF. CDR3 DNA sequence: TGCGCCAGCAGCTTCGGACAGAAATACAATGAGCAGTTCTTC. Using reference TRBV5-1 and TRBJ2-1 for the parts outside the CDR3, the full variable domain is KAGVTQTPRYLIKTRGQQVTLSCSPISGHRSVSWYQQTPGQGLQFLFEYFSETQRNKGNFPGRFSGRQFSNSRSEMNVSTLELGDSALYLCASSFGQKYNEQFFGPGTRLTVL.